This T cell receptor beta chain was found in a study of blood T cell repertoires in COVID-19. Across the study: Italy, Spain and the United States were the sources of the convalescent and acute COVID-19 samples. In each case, the material was cDNA or gDNA derived from T cells, B-cell-depleted T cells, or PBMCs.

The V gene end was trimmed by 4 bases and the J gene end by 7 bases; junction bases not matched to a gene: 8. There are 15 residues in the CDR3. Germline V gene sequence: CDR1 LGHDT, CDR2 YNNKEL (reference sequence). TCRdb's table, derived via immunoSEQ multiplex PCR, lists solely in-frame clones and lacks some. This sample has some 31,000 clones, with around 87% found just once. The sequenced material came from peripheral blood. The sequence derives from a human donor in a cohort sampled during active COVID-19. The donor label of this sample is uncertain. This chain connects TRBV3-1 (or the pseudogene TRBV3-2) to TRBJ2-7; TRBD2 aligns across 12 bases. CDR3 coding DNA: TGTGCCAGCAGCCGACTAGCGGGAGCCACAGGGGAGCAGTACTTC. Translated: CASSRLAGATGEQYF.